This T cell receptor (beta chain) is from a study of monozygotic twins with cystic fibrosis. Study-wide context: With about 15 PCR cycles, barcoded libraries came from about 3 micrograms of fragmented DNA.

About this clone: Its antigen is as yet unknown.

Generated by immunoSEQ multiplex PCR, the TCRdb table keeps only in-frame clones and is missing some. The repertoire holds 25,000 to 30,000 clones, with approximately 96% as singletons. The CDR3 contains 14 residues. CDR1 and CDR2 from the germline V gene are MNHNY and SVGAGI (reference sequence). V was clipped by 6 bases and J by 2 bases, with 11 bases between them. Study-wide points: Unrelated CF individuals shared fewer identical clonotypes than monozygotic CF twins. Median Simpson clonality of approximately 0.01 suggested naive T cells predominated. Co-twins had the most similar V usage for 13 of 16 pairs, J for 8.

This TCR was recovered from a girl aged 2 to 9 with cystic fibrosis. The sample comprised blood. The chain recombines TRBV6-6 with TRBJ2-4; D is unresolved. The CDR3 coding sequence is TGTGCCAGCAGGGGTCGGCTGCCCAAAAACATTCAGTACTTC. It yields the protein CASRGRLPKNIQYF.